This T cell receptor beta chain derives from a study of blood T cell repertoires in COVID-19. About the study: Sites in the United States, Italy and Spain provided acute and convalescent COVID-19 samples.

The CDR3 length is 13 residues. CDR1 is MRHNA and CDR2 is SNTAGT in the germline V gene. Trimming took 4 bases from V and 6 from J, leaving 10 bases between them. In the source study's methods: Estimates of nucleated cell counts were drawn from the amplification of reference gene primers. Assay used: immunoSEQ multiplex PCR; TCRdb lists only in-frame clones, some missing. The V and J calls and clone size were taken over from that table, and D and trimming were inferred from the DNA. The table records just over 150,000 clones, about 80% of them present only once. Material for sequencing was peripheral blood. This TCR was sampled from a middle-aged woman with COVID-19, enrolled during active disease. The chain employs TRBV6-4 and TRBJ2-1; tentatively, D is TRBD2 (6 bases). The CDR3 DNA reads as TGTGCCAGCAGTGCGGGACTTTCCAATGAGCAGTTCTTC. Its translation is CASSAGLSNEQFF.